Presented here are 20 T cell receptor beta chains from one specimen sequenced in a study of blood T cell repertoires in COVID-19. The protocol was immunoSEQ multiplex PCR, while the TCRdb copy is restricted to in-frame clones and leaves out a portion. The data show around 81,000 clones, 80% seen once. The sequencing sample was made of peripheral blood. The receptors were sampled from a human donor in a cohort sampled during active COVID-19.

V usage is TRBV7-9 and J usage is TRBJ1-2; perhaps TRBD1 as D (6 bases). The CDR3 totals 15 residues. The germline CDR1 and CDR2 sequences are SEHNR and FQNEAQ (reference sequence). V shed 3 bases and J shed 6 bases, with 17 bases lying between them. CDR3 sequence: CASSFSTGQGNGYTF. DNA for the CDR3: TGTGCCAGCAGCTTTTCGACGGGGCAGGGGAATGGCTACACCTTC.

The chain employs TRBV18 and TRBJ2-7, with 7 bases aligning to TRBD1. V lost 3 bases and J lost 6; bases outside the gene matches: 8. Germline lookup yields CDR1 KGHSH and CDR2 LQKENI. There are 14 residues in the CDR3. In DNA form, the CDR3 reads TGTGCCAGCTCACCCACAAGGACAGGCAGCGAGCAGTACGTC. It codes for CASSPTRTGSEQYV.

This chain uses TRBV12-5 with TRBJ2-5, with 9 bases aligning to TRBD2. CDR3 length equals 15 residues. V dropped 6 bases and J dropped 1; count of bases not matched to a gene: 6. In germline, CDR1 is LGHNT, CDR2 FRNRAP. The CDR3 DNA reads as TGTGCTAGTGGACCCTTAGCGGGGGCCCAAGAGACCCAGTACTTC. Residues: CASGPLAGAQETQYF.

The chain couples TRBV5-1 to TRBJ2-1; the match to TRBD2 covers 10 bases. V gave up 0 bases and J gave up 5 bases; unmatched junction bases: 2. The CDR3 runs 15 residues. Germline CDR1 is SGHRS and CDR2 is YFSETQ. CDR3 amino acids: CASSLAAGGNNEQFF. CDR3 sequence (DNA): TGCGCCAGCAGCTTGGCAGCGGGAGGGAACAATGAGCAGTTCTTC.

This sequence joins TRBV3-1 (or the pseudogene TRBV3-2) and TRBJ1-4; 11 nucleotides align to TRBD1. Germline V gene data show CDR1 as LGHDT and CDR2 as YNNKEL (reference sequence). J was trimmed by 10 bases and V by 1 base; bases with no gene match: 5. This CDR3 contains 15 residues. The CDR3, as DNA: TGTGCCAGCAGCCAAGCCGGGACAGGGGGTAGAAAACTGTTTTTT. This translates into CASSQAGTGGRKLFF.

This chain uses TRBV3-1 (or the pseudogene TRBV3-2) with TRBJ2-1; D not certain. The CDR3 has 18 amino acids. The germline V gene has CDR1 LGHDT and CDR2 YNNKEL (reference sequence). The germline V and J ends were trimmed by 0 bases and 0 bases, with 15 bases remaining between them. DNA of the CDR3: TGTGCCAGCAGCCAAGACACAGACCGTAACAGCTCCTACAATGAGCAGTTCTTC. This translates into CASSQDTDRNSSYNEQFF.

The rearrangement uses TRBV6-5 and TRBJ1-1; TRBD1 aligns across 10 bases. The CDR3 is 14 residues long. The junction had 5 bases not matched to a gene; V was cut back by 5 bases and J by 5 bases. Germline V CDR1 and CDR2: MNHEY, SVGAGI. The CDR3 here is CASSRGTGDTEAFF. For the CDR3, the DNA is TGTGCCAGCAGTCGAGGGACAGGGGATACTGAAGCTTTCTTT.

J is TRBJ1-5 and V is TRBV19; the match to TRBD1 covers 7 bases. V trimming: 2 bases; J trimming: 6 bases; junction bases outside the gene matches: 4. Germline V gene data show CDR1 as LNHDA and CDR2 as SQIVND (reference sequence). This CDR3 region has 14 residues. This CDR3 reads CASSIKGATQPQHF. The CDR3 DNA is TGTGCCAGTAGTATAAAGGGGGCGACTCAGCCCCAGCATTTT.

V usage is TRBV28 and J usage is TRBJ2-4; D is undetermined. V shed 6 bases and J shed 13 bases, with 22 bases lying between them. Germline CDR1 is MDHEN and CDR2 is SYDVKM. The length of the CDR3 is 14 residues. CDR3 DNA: TGTGCCAGCAGAGAGACCGCCCGGGTGGATGTACAGTACTTC. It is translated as CASRETARVDVQYF.

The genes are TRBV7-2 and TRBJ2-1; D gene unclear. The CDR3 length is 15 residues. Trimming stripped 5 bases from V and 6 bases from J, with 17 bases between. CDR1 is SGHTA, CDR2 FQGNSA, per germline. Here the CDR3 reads CASSLRPPRLNEQFF. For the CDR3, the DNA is TGTGCCAGCAGCCTCCGGCCCCCTAGGCTCAATGAGCAGTTCTTC.

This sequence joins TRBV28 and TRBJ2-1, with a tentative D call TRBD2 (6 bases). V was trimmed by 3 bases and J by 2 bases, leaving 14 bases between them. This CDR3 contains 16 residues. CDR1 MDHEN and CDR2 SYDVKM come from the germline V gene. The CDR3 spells CASSLSGLGAYNEQFF. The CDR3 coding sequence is TGTGCCAGCAGTTTGTCGGGACTGGGGGCCTACAATGAGCAGTTCTTC. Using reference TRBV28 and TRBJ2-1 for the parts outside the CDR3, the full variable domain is DVKVTQSSRYLVKRTGEKVFLECVQDMDHENMFWYRQDPGLGLRLIYFSYDVKMKEKGDIPEGYSVSREKKERFSLILESASTNQTSMYLCASSLSGLGAYNEQFFGPGTRLTVL.

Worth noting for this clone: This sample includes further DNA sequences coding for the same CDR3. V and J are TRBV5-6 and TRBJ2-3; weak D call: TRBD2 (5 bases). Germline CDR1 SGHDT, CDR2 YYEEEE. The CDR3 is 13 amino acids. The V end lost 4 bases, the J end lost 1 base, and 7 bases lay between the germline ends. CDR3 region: CASSPGGTDTQYF. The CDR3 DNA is TGTGCCAGCAGCCCCGGGGGCACAGATACGCAGTATTTT.

The CDR3 spells CASRGRGNTEAFF. The CDR3 nucleotides are TGTGCCAGCAGGGGGCGAGGGAACACTGAAGCTTTCTTT. The genes are TRBV6-5 and TRBJ1-1; the D gene is possibly TRBD1 (5 bases). Germline V gene lookup returns CDR1 MNHEY and CDR2 SVGAGI. The V end lost 6 bases, the J end lost 1 base, and 9 bases lay between the germline ends. The length of the CDR3 is 13 residues.

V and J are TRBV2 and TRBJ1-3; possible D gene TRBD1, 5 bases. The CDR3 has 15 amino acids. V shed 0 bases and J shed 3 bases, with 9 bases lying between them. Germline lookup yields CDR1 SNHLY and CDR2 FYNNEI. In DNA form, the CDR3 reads TGTGCCAGCAGTGAAGCAGGGGAAAATGGAAACACCATATATTTT. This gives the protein CASSEAGENGNTIYF.

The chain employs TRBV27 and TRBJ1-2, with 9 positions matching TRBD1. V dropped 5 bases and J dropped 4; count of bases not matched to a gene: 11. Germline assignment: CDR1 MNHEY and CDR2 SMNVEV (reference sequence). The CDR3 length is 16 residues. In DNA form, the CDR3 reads TGTGCCAGCAGTCCCGGGACAGGGAGAAAGGTCTATGGCTACACCTTC. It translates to CASSPGTGRKVYGYTF.

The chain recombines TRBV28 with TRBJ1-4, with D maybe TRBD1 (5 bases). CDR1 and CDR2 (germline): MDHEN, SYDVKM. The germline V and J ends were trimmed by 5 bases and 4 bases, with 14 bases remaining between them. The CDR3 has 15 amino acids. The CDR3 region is CASSAGGDLNEKLFF. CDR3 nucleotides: TGTGCCAGCAGTGCCGGGGGGGACCTTAATGAAAAACTGTTTTTT.

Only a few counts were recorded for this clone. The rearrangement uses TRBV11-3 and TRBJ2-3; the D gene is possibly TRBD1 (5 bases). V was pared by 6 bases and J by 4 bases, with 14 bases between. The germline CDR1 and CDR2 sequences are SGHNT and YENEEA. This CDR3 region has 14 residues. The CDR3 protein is CASSGHRRSDTQYF. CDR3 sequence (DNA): TGTGCCAGCAGTGGGCACAGGAGATCAGATACGCAGTATTTT.

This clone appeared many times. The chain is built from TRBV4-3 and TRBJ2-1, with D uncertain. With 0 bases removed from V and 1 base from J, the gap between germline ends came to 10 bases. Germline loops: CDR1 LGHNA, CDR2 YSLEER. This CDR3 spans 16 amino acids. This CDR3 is CASSQDLSLSYNEQFF. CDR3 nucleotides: TGCGCCAGCAGCCAAGATCTTTCCCTTTCCTACAATGAGCAGTTCTTC.

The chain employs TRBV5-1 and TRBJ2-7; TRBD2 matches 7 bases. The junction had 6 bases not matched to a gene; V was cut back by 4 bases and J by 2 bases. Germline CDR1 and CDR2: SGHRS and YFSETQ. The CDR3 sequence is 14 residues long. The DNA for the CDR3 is TGCGCCAGCAGCCCGATCGGGGGGACCTACGAGCAGTACGTC. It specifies CASSPIGGTYEQYV.

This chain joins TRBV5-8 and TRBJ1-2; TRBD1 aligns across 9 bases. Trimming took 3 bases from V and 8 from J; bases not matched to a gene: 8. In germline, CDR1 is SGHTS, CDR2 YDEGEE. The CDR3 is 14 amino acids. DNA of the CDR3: TGTGCCAGCAGCTCCCGGGACAGGGCACGCGGCTACACCTTC. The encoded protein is CASSSRDRARGYTF.